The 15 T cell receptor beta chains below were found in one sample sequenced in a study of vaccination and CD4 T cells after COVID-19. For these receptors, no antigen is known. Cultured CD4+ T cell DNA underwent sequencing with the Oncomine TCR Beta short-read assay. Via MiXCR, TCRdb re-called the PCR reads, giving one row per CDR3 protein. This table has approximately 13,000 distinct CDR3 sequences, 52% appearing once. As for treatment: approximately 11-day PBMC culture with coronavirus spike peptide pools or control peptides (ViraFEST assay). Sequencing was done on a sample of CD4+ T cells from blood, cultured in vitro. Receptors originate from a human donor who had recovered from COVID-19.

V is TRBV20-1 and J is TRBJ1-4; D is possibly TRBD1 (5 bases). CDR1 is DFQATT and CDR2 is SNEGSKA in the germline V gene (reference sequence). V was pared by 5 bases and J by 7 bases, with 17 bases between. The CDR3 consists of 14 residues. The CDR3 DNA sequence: TGCAGTGCTCGGGGCCTCCCAGTGGCTGAAAAACTGTTTTTT. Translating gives CSARGLPVAEKLFF.

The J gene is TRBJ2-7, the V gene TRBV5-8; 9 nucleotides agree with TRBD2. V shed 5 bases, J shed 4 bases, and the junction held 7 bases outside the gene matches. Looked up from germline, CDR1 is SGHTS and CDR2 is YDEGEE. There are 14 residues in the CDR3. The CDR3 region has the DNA TGTGCCAGCAGTCTTAGCGGGAGCGGTTACGAGCAGTACTTC. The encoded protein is CASSLSGSGYEQYF. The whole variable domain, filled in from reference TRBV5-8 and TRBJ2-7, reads EAGVTQSPTHLIKTRGQQATLRCSPISGHTSVYWYQQALGLGLQFLLWYDEGEERNRGNFPPRFSGRQFPNYSSELNVNALELEDSALYLCASSLSGSGYEQYFGPGTRLTVT.

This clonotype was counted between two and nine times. The CDR3, as DNA: TGTGCCAGCAGTTCAGGGTCCGCCGGGGAGCTGTTTTTT. This translates into CASSSGSAGELFF. This chain uses TRBV11-3 with TRBJ2-2; maybe TRBD1 (5 bases). The germline gives CDR1 SGHNT, CDR2 YENEEA. This CDR3 is 13 amino acids long. V was pared by 6 bases and J by 6 bases, with 11 bases between.

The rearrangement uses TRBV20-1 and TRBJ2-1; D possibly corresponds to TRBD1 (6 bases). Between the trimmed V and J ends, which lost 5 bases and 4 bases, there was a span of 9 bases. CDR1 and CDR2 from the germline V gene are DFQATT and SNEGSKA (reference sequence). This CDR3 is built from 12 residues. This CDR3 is CSAQTGYNEQFF. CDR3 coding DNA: TGCAGTGCTCAAACAGGGTACAATGAGCAGTTCTTC.

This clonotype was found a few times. This CDR3 is CASSLNRQGANQPQHF. As DNA, the CDR3 is TGTGCCAGCAGTTTAAACCGACAGGGCGCGAATCAGCCCCAGCATTTT. The chain recombines TRBV28 with TRBJ1-5; 7 bases agree with TRBD1. With 2 bases clipped from V and 4 bases from J, the junction kept 8 bases outside the gene matches. Germline V CDR1 and CDR2: MDHEN, SYDVKM. The CDR3 spans 16 residues.

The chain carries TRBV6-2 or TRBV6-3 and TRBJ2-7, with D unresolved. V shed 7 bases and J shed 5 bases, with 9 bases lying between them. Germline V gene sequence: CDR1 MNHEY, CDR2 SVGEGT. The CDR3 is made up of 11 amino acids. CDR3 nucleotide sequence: TGTGCCAGCATGTCCCCCAACGAGCAGTACTTC. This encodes CASMSPNEQYF.

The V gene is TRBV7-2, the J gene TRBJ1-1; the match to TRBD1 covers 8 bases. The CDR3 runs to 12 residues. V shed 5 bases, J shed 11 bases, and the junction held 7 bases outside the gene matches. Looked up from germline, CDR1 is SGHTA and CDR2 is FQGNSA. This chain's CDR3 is CASSPGQGIAFF. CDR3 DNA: TGTGCCAGCAGCCCAGGACAGGGTATCGCTTTCTTT.

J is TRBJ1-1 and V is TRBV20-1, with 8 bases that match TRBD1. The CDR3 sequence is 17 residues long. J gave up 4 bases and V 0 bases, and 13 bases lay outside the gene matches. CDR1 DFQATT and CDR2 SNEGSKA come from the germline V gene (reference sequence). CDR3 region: CSARESPAGGRFTEAFF. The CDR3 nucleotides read TGCAGTGCTAGAGAGTCACCGGCAGGGGGCCGGTTCACTGAAGCTTTCTTT.

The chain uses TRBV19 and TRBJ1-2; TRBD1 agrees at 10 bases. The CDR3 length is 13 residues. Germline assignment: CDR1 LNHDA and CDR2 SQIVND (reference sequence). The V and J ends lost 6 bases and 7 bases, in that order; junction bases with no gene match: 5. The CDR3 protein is CASSPGQGTGYTF. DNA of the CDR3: TGTGCCAGTAGCCCGGGACAGGGGACTGGCTACACCTTC.

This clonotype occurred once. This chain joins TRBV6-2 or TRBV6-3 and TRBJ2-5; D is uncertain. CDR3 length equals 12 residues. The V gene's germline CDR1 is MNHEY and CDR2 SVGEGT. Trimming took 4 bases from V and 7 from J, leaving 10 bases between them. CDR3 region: CASSSQVLTQYF. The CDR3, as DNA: TGTGCCAGCAGTTCCCAGGTTTTGACCCAGTACTTC.

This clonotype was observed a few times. For the CDR3, the DNA is TGTGCCAGCAGGACTCCCTCTAACTATGGCTACACCTTC. It is translated as CASRTPSNYGYTF. The chain carries TRBV28 and TRBJ1-2; D not resolved. This CDR3 spans 13 amino acids. From germline, CDR1 is MDHEN and CDR2 SYDVKM. Deletions cut 6 bases from V and 0 bases from J, with 8 bases between.

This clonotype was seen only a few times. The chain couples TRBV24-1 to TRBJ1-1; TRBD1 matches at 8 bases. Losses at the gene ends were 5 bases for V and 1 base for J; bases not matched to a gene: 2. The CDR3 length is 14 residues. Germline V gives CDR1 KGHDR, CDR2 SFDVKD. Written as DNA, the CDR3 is TGTGCCACCAGTGGGACAGGGACGAACACTGAAGCTTTCTTT. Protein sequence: CATSGTGTNTEAFF.

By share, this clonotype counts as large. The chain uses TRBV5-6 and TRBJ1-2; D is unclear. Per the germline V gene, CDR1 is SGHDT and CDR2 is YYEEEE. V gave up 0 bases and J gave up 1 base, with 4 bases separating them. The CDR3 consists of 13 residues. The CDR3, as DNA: TGTGCCAGCAGCTTGGGCCTTAACTATGGCTACACCTTC. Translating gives CASSLGLNYGYTF.

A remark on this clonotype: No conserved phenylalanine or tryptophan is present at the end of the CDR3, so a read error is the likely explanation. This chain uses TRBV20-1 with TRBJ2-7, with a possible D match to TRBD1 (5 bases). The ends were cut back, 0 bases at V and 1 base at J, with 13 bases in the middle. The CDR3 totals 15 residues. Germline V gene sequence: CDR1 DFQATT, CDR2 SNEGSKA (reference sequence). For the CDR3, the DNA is TGCAGTGCTAGAGATCGGCCAGGGTCATCCTACGAGCAGTACTCC. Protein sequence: CSARDRPGSSYEQYS.

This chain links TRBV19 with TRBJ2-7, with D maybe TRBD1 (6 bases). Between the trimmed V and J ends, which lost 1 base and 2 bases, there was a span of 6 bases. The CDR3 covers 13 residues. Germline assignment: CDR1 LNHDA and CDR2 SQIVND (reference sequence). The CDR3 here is CASSIGTAYEQYF. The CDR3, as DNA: TGTGCCAGTAGTATAGGGACAGCCTACGAGCAGTACTTC.